This entry is about one TCR beta chain. This specimen belongs to a study of blood T cell repertoires in COVID-19. The wider study: Whether acute or convalescent, the COVID-19 samples came from the United States, Italy and Spain.

The study recruited people aged 18 to 89 years across around 23 US areas. Assay used: immunoSEQ multiplex PCR; TCRdb lists only in-frame clones, some missing. The table shows 200,000 to 300,000 clones, with 75% to 90% occurring only once. The CDR3 loop spans 15 amino acids. The V gene's germline CDR1 is SGHTA and CDR2 FQGNSA. V lost 0 bases and J 4 bases, leaving 9 bases between the germline ends. The sequenced sample consisted of PBMCs or T cells enriched from blood (not recorded which). This chain links TRBV7-2 with TRBJ2-2, with D possibly being TRBD2 (6 bases). This TCR came from a middle-aged woman who had been exposed to COVID-19. The CDR3 DNA is TGTGCCAGCAGCTTAGCTAGCGGTGGCACCGGGGAGCTGTTTTTT. Protein: CASSLASGGTGELFF.